A selection of T cell receptor beta chains follows, all from one sample in a study of spatial heterogeneity in lung cancer. Each CDR3 protein is one row after TCRdb ran MiXCR on the 5' RACE reads. The profile shows 1,500 to 2,000 distinct CDR3 sequences, about 18% of them singletons. The sample in question was PBMCs, obtained at surgery. The source of these receptors is a male donor with early-stage non-small cell lung cancer. Both conserved end residues are part of each CDR3.

J gene: TRBJ2-1; V gene: TRBV6-2/TRBV6-3; CDR3 protein: CASPRLAGDNEQFF
J gene: TRBJ1-5; V gene: TRBV5-1; CDR3 protein: CASREGNSNQPQHF
J gene: TRBJ2-1; V gene: TRBV5-8; CDR3 protein: CASSLTPDSGTYNEQFF
J gene: TRBJ2-7; V gene: TRBV2; CDR3 protein: CASSENPDRGIEQYF
J gene: TRBJ1-4; V gene: TRBV5-1; CDR3 protein: CASSLSGTANEKLFF
J gene: TRBJ2-5; V gene: TRBV28; CDR3 protein: CASSSDRALQETQYF
J gene: TRBJ1-5; V gene: TRBV25-1; CDR3 protein: CASSEYTANQPQHF
J gene: TRBJ2-7; V gene: TRBV7-9; CDR3 protein: CASSTGTIYEQYF
J gene: TRBJ2-1; V gene: TRBV20-1; CDR3 protein: CSAPPGGGNNEQFF
J gene: TRBJ2-7; V gene: TRBV5-1; CDR3 protein: CASSLRTGPLSYEQYF
J gene: TRBJ1-1; V gene: TRBV7-2; CDR3 protein: CASSSRLGGALGTEAFF
J gene: TRBJ2-1; V gene: TRBV6-5; CDR3 protein: CASSRTGNYNEQFF
J gene: TRBJ2-7; V gene: TRBV27; CDR3 protein: CASSLEPRGLAGGTYEQYF
J gene: TRBJ2-7; V gene: TRBV6-2/TRBV6-3; CDR3 protein: CASGEAGSSYEQYF
J gene: TRBJ1-2; V gene: TRBV4-1; CDR3 protein: CASSATTEANYGYTF
J gene: TRBJ1-1; V gene: TRBV18; CDR3 protein: CASSPVSGYTEAFF
J gene: TRBJ1-2; V gene: TRBV29-1; CDR3 protein: CSVEAGNMDYGYTF
J gene: TRBJ2-5; V gene: TRBV19; CDR3 protein: CASSRGGQETQYF
J gene: TRBJ1-2; V gene: TRBV6-5; CDR3 protein: CASSPPGGFYGYTF
J gene: TRBJ2-1; V gene: TRBV7-3; CDR3 protein: CASRPGGPTYNEQFF
J gene: TRBJ2-4; V gene: TRBV20-1; CDR3 protein: CSASPRLAKNIQYF
J gene: TRBJ2-5; V gene: TRBV11-2; CDR3 protein: CASSLGTVQETQYF
J gene: TRBJ2-3; V gene: TRBV12-3/TRBV12-4; CDR3 protein: CASSRLRLAEVGGTQYF
J gene: TRBJ2-1; V gene: TRBV11-1; CDR3 protein: CASSPGLAGGFDYNEQFF
J gene: TRBJ1-1; V gene: TRBV28; CDR3 protein: CASSSLEWGTEAFF
J gene: TRBJ2-7; V gene: TRBV6-1; CDR3 protein: CASCRYRSSYEQYF
J gene: TRBJ2-1; V gene: TRBV7-6; CDR3 protein: CASSYTVDTNNEQFF
J gene: TRBJ2-1; V gene: TRBV12-2; CDR3 protein: CASRLASGSRSYNEQFF
J gene: TRBJ2-1; V gene: TRBV7-9; CDR3 protein: CASSEDGVPGYNEQFF
J gene: TRBJ2-1; V gene: TRBV5-5; CDR3 protein: CASRFTQGVQFF
J gene: TRBJ1-6; V gene: TRBV20-1; CDR3 protein: CSAWFRDRNSPLHF
J gene: TRBJ2-1; V gene: TRBV2; CDR3 protein: CASRGLASVSYNEQFF
J gene: TRBJ2-3; V gene: TRBV18; CDR3 protein: CASSPSDRWTTDTQYF
J gene: TRBJ2-5; V gene: TRBV9; CDR3 protein: CASSVRRGGPVGETQYF
J gene: TRBJ2-3; V gene: TRBV10-1; CDR3 protein: CASSENVGQGGDTQYF
J gene: TRBJ2-5; V gene: TRBV11-2; CDR3 protein: CASSLGLADQETQYF
J gene: TRBJ1-1; V gene: TRBV20-1; CDR3 protein: CSAREPGHSNTEAFF
J gene: TRBJ2-4; V gene: TRBV27; CDR3 protein: CASSPAGRGLIIQYF
J gene: TRBJ1-1; V gene: TRBV7-9; CDR3 protein: CASSREAGHTEAFF
J gene: TRBJ2-7; V gene: TRBV18; CDR3 protein: CASSPGLANLYEQYF
J gene: TRBJ2-3; V gene: TRBV24-1; CDR3 protein: CATSERWTGTDTQYF
J gene: TRBJ2-5; V gene: TRBV7-8; CDR3 protein: CASSLAPGTGRETQYF
J gene: TRBJ2-7; V gene: TRBV23-1; CDR3 protein: CASSQSPGVSYEQYF
J gene: TRBJ2-1; V gene: TRBV27; CDR3 protein: CGSGSSYNEQFF
J gene: TRBJ2-5; V gene: TRBV20-1; CDR3 protein: CSATVQETQYF
J gene: TRBJ2-7; V gene: TRBV23-1; CDR3 protein: CASSQSKGGGISYEQYF